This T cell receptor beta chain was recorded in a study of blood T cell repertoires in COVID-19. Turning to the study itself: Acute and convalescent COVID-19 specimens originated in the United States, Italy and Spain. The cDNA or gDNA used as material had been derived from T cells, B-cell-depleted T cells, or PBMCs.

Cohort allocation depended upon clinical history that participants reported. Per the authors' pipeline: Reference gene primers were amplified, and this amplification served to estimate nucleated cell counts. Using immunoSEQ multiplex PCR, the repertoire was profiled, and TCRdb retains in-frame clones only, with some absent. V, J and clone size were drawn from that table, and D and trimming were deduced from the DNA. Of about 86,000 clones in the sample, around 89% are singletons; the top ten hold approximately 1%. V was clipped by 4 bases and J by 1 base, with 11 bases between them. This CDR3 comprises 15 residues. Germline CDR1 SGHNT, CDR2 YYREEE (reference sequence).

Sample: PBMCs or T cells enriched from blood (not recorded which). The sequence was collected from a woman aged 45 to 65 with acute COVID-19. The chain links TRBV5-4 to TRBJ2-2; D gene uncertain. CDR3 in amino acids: CASSPRGRNTGELFF. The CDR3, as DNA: TGTGCCAGCAGCCCTCGAGGCCGGAACACCGGGGAGCTGTTTTTT. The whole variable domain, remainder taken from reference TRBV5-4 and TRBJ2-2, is ETGVTQSPTHLIKTRGQQVTLRCSSQSGHNTVSWYQQALGQGPQFIFQYYREEENGRGNFPPRFSGLQFPNYSSELNVNALELDDSALYLCASSPRGRNTGELFFGEGSRLTVL.